Sequencing of this T cell receptor (beta chain) was carried out in a study of early stage breast cancer tumors. Overall study: Most invasive tumors, about 75% of the 16, were ER+/PR+/HER2-. Study conclusions and caveats: Enriched TCRB sequences shared across patients were mostly commonly generated sequences.

Generated by immunoSEQ multiplex PCR, the TCRdb table keeps only in-frame clones and is missing some. The data hold fewer than 35,000 clones, with 65% to 75% observed a single time. There are 13 residues in the CDR3. Germline V CDR1 and CDR2: MDHEN, SYDVKM. Trimming took 11 bases from V and 4 from J; bases not matched to a gene: 7. In the case of this clone: The antigen is not known.

This receptor was identified in a person between 45 and 65 years old with breast cancer. The chain links TRBV28 to TRBJ1-1; 10 bases match TRBD1. The material sequenced was blood. The CDR3 region is CAGGTGVGTEAFF. The CDR3 bases are TGTGCCGGAGGGACAGGGGTGGGCACTGAAGCTTTCTTT.